Described below is a single TCR beta chain sequence and its context. What it binds is unknown. CD8 cells regarded as naive lacked CD45RO, were positively chosen for CCR7, and omitted terminally differentiated effector memory CD45RA+ cells. The record originates from a study of shared clonotypes between healthy human individuals. Study-wide findings and caveats: In the sorted subsets, rarefaction showed sequencing was incomplete despite large depth. Researchers found naive subsets generally carried larger estimated richness than memory subsets. It was anticipated that sequencing depth would influence how many clonotypes donors shared.

The method was immunoSEQ multiplex PCR; TCRdb's version includes in-frame clones alone and lacks a portion of them. In the table there are about 2.2 million clones, about 93% of which are singletons. The sequencing sample was made of naive CD8+ T cells from PBMCs. This clonotype was obtained from a young man in good health. Some clones in this sample may be carry-over from other donors' samples.

The CDR3 reads CASRARDRGQETQYF. CDR3 DNA sequence: TGTGCCAGCAGGGCCCGGGACAGGGGTCAAGAGACCCAGTACTTC. V gene TRBV6-1 combines with J gene TRBJ2-5; 10 bases agree with TRBD1. This CDR3 spans 15 amino acids. V trimming: 6 bases; J trimming: 2 bases; junction bases outside the gene matches: 6. CDR1 and CDR2 from the germline V gene are MNHNS and SASEGT.